These T cell receptor beta chains were read from a single sample in a study of cytomegalovirus exposure and HLA in healthy donors. Repertoires were generated with immunoSEQ multiplex PCR, while TCRdb's copy carries only in-frame clones and drops some. The sample comprises about 160,000 clones, less than 80% of which are singletons, and under 2.5% rests with the top ten. Sample: PBMCs. The receptors stem from a man aged 35 to 55 in good health and CMV-seronegative. CDR3s include the opening cysteine and the closing phenylalanine or tryptophan. Each record gives: clone size, V gene, CDR3 length, D gene, J gene, CDR3 protein, CDR3 DNA. A D gene is named only where the DNA matches it firmly. Some rows have no size entry. The others give once, few or many, or a class for an expanded clone.

clone size: -; V gene: TRBV29-1; CDR3 length: 15; D gene: -; J gene: TRBJ2-2; CDR3 protein: CSVVRQGGFTGELFF; CDR3 DNA: TGCAGCGTTGTGAGACAGGGAGGTTTCACCGGGGAGCTGTTTTTT
clone size: -; V gene: TRBV5-1; CDR3 length: 15; D gene: TRBD1; J gene: TRBJ2-3; CDR3 protein: CASSQDRVETDTQYF; CDR3 DNA: TGCGCCAGCAGCCAGGACAGGGTTGAAACAGATACGCAGTATTTT
clone size: -; V gene: TRBV6-6; CDR3 length: 13; D gene: -; J gene: TRBJ1-4; CDR3 protein: CASSSERGEKLFF; CDR3 DNA: TGTGCCAGCAGTTCAGAAAGGGGGGAAAAACTGTTTTTT
clone size: -; V gene: TRBV5-1; CDR3 length: 18; D gene: -; J gene: TRBJ2-6; CDR3 protein: CASSHDVGVLSGANGLTF; CDR3 DNA: TGCGCCAGCAGCCACGATGTTGGGGTTCTCTCTGGGGCCAACGGCCTGACTTTC
clone size: -; V gene: TRBV6-1; CDR3 length: 15; D gene: TRBD1; J gene: TRBJ1-6; CDR3 protein: CASSGRTGNNSPLHF; CDR3 DNA: TGTGCCAGCAGTGGGAGGACAGGGAATAATTCACCCCTCCACTTT
clone size: few; V gene: TRBV11-3; CDR3 length: 16; D gene: -; J gene: TRBJ2-1; CDR3 protein: CASSSRGTDHVNEQFF; CDR3 DNA: TGTGCCAGCAGCTCCCGTGGGACTGACCACGTTAATGAGCAGTTCTTC
clone size: -; V gene: TRBV7-9; CDR3 length: 13; D gene: TRBD1; J gene: TRBJ1-5; CDR3 protein: CASGTGSPQPQHF; CDR3 DNA: TGTGCCAGCGGGACAGGGAGCCCCCAGCCCCAGCATTTT
clone size: -; V gene: TRBV29-1; CDR3 length: 19; D gene: TRBD1; J gene: TRBJ2-4; CDR3 protein: CSSFPPGQGAAVAKNIQYF; CDR3 DNA: TGCAGCTCCTTCCCTCCGGGACAGGGGGCTGCCGTAGCCAAAAACATTCAGTACTTC
clone size: once; V gene: TRBV2; CDR3 length: 14; D gene: TRBD1; J gene: TRBJ2-7; CDR3 protein: CASSEGTGEGEQYF; CDR3 DNA: TGTGCCAGCAGTGAAGGGACAGGGGAGGGGGAGCAGTACTTC
clone size: -; V gene: TRBV15; CDR3 length: 13; D gene: -; J gene: TRBJ2-7; CDR3 protein: CATSRGGPYEQYF; CDR3 DNA: TGTGCCACCAGCAGAGGCGGCCCCTACGAGCAGTACTTC
clone size: -; V gene: TRBV2; CDR3 length: 15; D gene: TRBD2; J gene: TRBJ2-7; CDR3 protein: CASRGGAGGSYEQYF; CDR3 DNA: TGTGCCAGCAGGGGAGGAGCGGGAGGTTCCTACGAGCAGTACTTC